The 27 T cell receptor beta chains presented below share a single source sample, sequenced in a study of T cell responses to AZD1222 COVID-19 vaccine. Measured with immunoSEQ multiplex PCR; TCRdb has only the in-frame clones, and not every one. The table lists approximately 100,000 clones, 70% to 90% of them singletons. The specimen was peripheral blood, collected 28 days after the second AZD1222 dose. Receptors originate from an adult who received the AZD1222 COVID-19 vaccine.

The CDR3, as DNA: TGTGCCAGTAGTACCAAAGCGGGAGGCGGGACCTACAATGAGCAGTTCTTC. Translated, it gives CASSTKAGGGTYNEQFF. V gene TRBV19 combines with J gene TRBJ2-1, with 9 nucleotides matching TRBD2. Germline lookup yields CDR1 LNHDA and CDR2 SQIVND (reference sequence). The length of the CDR3 is 17 residues. V trimming: 4 bases; J trimming: 2 bases; junction bases outside the gene matches: 9.

In DNA, the CDR3 is TGCAGTGCTAGTACTTATGGGACAGGGGGCCCCAGAGCCCAGTACTTC. Translation: CSASTYGTGGPRAQYF. The chain has TRBV20-1 and TRBJ2-5; 12 positions agree with TRBD1. In germline, CDR1 is DFQATT, CDR2 SNEGSKA (reference sequence). The ends lost 3 bases at V and 9 bases at J; junction bases unmatched: 14. This CDR3 is built from 16 residues.

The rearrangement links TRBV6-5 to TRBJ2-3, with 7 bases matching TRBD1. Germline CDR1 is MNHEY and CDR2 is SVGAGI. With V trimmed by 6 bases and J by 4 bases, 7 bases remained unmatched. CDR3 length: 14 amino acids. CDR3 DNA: TGTGCCAGCAGCCTGACAGGGCTCGCAGATACGCAGTATTTT. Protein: CASSLTGLADTQYF.

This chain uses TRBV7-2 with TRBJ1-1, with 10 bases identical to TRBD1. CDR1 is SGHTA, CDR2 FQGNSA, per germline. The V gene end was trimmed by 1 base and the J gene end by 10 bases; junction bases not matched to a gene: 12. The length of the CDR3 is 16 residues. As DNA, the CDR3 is TGTGCCAGCAGCTTAGGGGACAGGGGTTCGAACGGGCGAGCTTTCTTT. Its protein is CASSLGDRGSNGRAFF.

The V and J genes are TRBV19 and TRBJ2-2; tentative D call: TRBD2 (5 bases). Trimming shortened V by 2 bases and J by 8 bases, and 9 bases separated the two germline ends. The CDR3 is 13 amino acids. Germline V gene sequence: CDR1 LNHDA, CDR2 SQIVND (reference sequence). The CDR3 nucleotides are TGTGCCAGTAGTATACTAGCCTCGGGGGAGCTGTTTTTT. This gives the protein CASSILASGELFF.

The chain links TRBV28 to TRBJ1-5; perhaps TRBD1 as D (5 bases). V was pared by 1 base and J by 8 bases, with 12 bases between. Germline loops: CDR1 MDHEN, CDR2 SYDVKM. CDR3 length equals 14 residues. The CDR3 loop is CASSLLPGVKPQHF. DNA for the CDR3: TGTGCCAGCAGTTTATTACCGGGGGTGAAGCCCCAGCATTTT.

The CDR3 sequence is CAISTGGEQYF. The CDR3 nucleotides are TGTGCCATCAGCACAGGGGGCGAGCAGTACTTC. This rearrangement joins TRBV10-3 to TRBJ2-7, with 8 bases fitting TRBD1. From germline, CDR1 is ENHRY and CDR2 SYGVKD. The CDR3 is made up of 11 amino acids. Trimming removed 6 bases from V and 6 bases from J; junction bases left unmatched: 1.

CDR3 in amino acids: CASSEKAGGPHIQYF. In DNA, the CDR3 is TGTGCCAGCAGTGAGAAAGCGGGAGGGCCACACATTCAGTACTTC. This chain links TRBV6-1 with TRBJ2-4; TRBD2 agrees at 10 bases. This CDR3 has 15 residues. J lost 8 bases, V lost 3 bases, and 7 bases had no gene match. Per the germline V gene, CDR1 is MNHNS and CDR2 is SASEGT.

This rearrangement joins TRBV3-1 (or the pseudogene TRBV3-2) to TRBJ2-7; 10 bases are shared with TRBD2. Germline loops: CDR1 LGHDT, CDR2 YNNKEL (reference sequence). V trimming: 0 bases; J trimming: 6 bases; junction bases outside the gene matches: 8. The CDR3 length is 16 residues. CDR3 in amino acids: CASSQDSAGGPGEQYF. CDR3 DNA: TGTGCCAGCAGCCAAGATTCAGCGGGAGGGCCTGGCGAGCAGTACTTC.

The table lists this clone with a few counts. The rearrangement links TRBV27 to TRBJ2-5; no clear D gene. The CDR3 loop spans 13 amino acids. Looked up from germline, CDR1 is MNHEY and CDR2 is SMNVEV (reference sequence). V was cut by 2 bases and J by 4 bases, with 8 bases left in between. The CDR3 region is CASSLTRGETQYF. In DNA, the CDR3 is TGTGCCAGCAGTTTAACACGTGGAGAGACCCAGTACTTC.

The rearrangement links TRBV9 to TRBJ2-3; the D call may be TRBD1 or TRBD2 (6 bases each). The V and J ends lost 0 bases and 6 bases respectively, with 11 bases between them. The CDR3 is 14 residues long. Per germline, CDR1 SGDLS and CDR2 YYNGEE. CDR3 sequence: CASSVDREEDTQYF. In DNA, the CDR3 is TGTGCCAGCAGCGTAGACAGGGAGGAGGATACGCAGTATTTT. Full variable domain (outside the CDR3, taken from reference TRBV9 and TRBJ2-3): DSGVTQTPKHLITATGQRVTLRCSPRSGDLSVYWYQQSLDQGLQFLIQYYNGEERAKGNILERFSAQQFPDLHSELNLSSLELGDSALYFCASSVDREEDTQYFGPGTRLTVL.

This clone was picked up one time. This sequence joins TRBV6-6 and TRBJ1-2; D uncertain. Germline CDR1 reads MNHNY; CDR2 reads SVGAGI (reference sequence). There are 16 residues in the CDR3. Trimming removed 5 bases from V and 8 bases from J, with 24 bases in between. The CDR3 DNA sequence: TGTGCCAGCAGTGGACTTCTCGAGCCTAGTCGGGAAGGCTACACCTTC. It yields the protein CASSGLLEPSREGYTF.

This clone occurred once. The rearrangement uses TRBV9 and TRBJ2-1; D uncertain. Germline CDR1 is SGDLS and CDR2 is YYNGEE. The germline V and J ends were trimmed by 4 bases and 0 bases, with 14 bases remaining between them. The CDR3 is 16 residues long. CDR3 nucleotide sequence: TGTGCCAGCAGCCTGTTCGCTCCGAGCTCCTACAATGAGCAGTTCTTC. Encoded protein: CASSLFAPSSYNEQFF. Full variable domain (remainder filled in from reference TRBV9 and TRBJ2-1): DSGVTQTPKHLITATGQRVTLRCSPRSGDLSVYWYQQSLDQGLQFLIQYYNGEERAKGNILERFSAQQFPDLHSELNLSSLELGDSALYFCASSLFAPSSYNEQFFGPGTRLTVL.

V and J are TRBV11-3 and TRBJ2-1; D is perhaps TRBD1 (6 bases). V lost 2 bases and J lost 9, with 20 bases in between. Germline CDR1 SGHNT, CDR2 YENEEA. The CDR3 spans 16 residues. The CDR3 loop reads CASSLSDNRVNTEQFF. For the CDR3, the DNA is TGTGCCAGCAGCTTATCAGACAACAGGGTCAACACTGAGCAGTTCTTC.

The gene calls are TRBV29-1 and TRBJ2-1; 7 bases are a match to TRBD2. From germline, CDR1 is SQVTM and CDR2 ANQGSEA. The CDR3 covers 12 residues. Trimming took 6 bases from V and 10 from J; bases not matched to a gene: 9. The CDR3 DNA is TGCAGCGTCGGACTAGGGGAAGACGAGCAGTTCTTC. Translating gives CSVGLGEDEQFF.

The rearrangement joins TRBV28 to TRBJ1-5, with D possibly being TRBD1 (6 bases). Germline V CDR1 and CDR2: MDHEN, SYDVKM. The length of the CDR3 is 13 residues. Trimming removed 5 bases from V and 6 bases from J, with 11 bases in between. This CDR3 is CASSEGGGQPQHF. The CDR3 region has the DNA TGTGCCAGCAGTGAAGGGGGGGGTCAGCCCCAGCATTTT. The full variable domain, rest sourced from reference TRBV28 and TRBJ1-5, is DVKVTQSSRYLVKRTGEKVFLECVQDMDHENMFWYRQDPGLGLRLIYFSYDVKMKEKGDIPEGYSVSREKKERFSLILESASTNQTSMYLCASSEGGGQPQHFGDGTRLSIL.

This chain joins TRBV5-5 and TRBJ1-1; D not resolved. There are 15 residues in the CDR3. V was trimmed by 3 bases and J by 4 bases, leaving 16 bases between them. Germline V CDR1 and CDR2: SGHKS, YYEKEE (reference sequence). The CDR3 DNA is TGTGCCAGCAGCTGGACGGTCGGTGTAGGCACTGAAGCTTTCTTT. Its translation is CASSWTVGVGTEAFF.

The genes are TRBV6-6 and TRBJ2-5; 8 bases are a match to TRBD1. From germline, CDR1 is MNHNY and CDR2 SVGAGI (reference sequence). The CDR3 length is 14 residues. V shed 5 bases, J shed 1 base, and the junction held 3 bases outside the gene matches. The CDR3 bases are TGTGCCAGCAGTGGGACAGGCATCCAAGAGACCCAGTACTTC. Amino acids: CASSGTGIQETQYF.

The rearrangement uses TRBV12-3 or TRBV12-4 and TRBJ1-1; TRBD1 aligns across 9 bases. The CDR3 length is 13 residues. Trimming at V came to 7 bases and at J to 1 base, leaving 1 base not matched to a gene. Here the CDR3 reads CASTQGANTEAFF. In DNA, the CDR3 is TGTGCCAGCACACAGGGGGCGAACACTGAAGCTTTCTTT.

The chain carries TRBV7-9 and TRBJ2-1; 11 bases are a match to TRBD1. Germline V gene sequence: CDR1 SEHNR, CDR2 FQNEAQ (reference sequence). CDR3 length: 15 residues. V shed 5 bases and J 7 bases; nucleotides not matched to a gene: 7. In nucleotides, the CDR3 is TGTGCCAGCAGCAGTCCGGGACAGGGGGGAAATGAGCAGTTCTTC. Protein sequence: CASSSPGQGGNEQFF.

CDR3 loop: CASRTMGLDGYTF. CDR3 DNA sequence: TGTGCCAGCAGGACGATGGGGCTAGATGGCTACACCTTC. J is TRBJ1-2 and V is TRBV28; a weak D match, TRBD1 (5 bases). The CDR3 consists of 13 residues. In germline, CDR1 is MDHEN, CDR2 SYDVKM. Trimming cost V 6 bases and J 6 bases, with 14 bases left between them.

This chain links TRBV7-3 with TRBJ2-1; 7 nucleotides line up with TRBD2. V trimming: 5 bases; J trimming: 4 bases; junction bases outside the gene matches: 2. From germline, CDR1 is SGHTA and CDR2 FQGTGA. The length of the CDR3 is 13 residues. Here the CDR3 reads CASSRDYYNEQFF. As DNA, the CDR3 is TGTGCCAGCAGCCGGGACTATTACAATGAGCAGTTCTTC. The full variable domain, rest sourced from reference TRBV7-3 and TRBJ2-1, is GAGVSQTPSNKVTEKGKYVELRCDPISGHTALYWYRQSLGQGPEFLIYFQGTGAADDSGLPNDRFFAVRPEGSVSTLKIQRTERGDSAVYLCASSRDYYNEQFFGPGTRLTVL.

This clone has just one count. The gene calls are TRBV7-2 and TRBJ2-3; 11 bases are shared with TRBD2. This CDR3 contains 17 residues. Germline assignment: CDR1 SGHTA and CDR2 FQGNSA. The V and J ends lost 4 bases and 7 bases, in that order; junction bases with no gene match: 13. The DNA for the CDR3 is TGTGCCAGCAGCTCTTGGGGGGAATCTAGCGGGAGGTATACGCAGTATTTT. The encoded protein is CASSSWGESSGRYTQYF.

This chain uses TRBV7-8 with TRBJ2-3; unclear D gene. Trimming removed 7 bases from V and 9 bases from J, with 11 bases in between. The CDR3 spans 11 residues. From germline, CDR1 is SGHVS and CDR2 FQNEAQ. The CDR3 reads CASTRVDTQYF. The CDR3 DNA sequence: TGTGCCAGCACCCGCGTGGACACGCAGTATTTT.

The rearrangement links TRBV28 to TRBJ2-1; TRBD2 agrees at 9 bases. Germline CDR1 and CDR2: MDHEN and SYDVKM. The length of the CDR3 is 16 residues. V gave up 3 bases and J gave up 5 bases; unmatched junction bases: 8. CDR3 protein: CASSFPLRLADNEQFF. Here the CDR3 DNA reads TGTGCCAGCAGTTTCCCCTTGAGACTAGCGGACAATGAGCAGTTCTTC.

The CDR3 sequence is CASSSRLRTGEQNTEAFF. The CDR3 DNA follows: TGTGCCAGCAGCTCCCGCCTCAGAACAGGGGAGCAGAACACTGAAGCTTTCTTT. V is TRBV3-1 (or the pseudogene TRBV3-2) and J is TRBJ1-1; 7 bases align to TRBD1. The CDR3 extends over 18 amino acids. Germline lookup yields CDR1 LGHDT and CDR2 YNNKEL (reference sequence). After removal of 5 bases from V and 1 base from J, the junction contained 16 bases not matched to a gene.

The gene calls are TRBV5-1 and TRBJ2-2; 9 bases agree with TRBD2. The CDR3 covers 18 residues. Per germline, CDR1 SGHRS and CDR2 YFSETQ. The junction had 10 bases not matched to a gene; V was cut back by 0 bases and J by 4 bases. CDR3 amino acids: CASSLEVGASGTTGELFF. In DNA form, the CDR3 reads TGCGCCAGCAGCTTGGAAGTCGGGGCTAGCGGGACCACCGGGGAGCTGTTTTTT.